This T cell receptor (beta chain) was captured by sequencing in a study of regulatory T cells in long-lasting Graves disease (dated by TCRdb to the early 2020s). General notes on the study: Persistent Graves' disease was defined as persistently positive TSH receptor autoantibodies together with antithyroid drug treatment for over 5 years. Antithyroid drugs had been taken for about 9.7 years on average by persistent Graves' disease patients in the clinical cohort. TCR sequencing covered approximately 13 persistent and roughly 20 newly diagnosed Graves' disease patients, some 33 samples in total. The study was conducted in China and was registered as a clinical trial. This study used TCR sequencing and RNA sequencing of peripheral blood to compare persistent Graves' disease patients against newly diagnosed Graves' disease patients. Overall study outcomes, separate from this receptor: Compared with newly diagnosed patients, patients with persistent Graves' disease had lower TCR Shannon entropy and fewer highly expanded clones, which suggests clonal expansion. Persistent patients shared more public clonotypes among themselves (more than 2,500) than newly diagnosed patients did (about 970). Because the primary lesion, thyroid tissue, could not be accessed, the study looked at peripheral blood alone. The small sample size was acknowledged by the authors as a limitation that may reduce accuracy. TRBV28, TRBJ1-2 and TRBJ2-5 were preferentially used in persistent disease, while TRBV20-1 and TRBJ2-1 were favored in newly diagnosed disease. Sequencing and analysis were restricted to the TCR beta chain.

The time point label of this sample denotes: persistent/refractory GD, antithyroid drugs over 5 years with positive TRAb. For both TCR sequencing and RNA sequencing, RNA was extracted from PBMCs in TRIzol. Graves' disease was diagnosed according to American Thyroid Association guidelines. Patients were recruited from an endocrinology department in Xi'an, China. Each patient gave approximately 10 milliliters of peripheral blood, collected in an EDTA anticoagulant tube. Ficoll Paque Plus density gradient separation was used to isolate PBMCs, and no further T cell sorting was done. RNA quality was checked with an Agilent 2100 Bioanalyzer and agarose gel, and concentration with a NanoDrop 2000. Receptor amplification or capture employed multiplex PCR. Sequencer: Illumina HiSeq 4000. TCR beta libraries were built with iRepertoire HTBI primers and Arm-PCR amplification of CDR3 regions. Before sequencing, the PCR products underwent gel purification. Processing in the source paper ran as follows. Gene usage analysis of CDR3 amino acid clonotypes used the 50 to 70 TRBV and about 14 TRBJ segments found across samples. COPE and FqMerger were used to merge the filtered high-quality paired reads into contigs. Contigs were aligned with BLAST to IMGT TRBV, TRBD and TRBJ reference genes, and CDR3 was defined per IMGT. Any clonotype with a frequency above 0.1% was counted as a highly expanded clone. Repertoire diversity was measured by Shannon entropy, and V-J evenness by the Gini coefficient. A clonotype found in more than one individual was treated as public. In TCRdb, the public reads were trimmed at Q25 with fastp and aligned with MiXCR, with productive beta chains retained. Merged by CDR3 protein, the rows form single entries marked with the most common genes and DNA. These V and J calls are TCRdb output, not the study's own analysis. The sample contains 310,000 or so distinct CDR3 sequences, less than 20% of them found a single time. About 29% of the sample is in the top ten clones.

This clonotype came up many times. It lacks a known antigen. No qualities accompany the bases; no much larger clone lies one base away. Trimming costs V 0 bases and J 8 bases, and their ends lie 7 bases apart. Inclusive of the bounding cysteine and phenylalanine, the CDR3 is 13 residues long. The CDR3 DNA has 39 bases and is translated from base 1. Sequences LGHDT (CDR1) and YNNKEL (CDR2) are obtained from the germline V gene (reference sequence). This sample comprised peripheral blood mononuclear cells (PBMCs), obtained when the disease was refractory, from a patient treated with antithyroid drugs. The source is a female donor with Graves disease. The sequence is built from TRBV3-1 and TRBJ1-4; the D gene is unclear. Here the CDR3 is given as CASSQDTKEKLFF. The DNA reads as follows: TGTGCCAGCAGCCAAGATACAAAGGAAAAACTGTTTTTT.